Shown below are 2 T cell receptor beta chains from a single sample sequenced in a study of T cell responses to AZD1222 COVID-19 vaccine. The protocol was immunoSEQ multiplex PCR, while the TCRdb copy is restricted to in-frame clones and leaves out a portion. The sample lists some 99,000 clones; around 87% were seen once. The sample here was peripheral blood, taken 28 days after the second AZD1222 dose. Receptors were obtained from an adult who received the AZD1222 COVID-19 vaccine.

This clone was detected only once. This CDR3 is CASSPRNSDRGYYV. The CDR3 DNA reads TGTGCCAGCTCACCACGAAATTCCGACAGGGGGTACTATGTA. J is TRBJ2-7 and V is TRBV18; 9 bases are a match to TRBD1. Germline lookup yields CDR1 KGHSH and CDR2 LQKENI. CDR3 length equals 14 residues.

The rearrangement joins TRBV6-4 to TRBJ2-3; D ambiguous. V was trimmed by 5 bases and J by 3 bases, leaving 9 bases between them. Germline values: CDR1 MRHNA, CDR2 SNTAGT. This CDR3 has 13 amino acids. The CDR3: CASSRVETDTQYF. DNA of the CDR3: TGTGCCAGCAGTCGCGTTGAGACAGATACGCAGTATTTT.